A single sample gave rise to the 20 T cell receptor beta chains below, sequenced in a study of blood T cell repertoires in COVID-19. Clones were read by immunoSEQ multiplex PCR, and TCRdb kept only the in-frame ones, dropping some. The data show about 140,000 clones, under 80% seen once. The specimen was peripheral blood. The receptors were gathered from a man older than 75 with acute or convalescent COVID-19.

This clone was found a few times. This chain connects TRBV29-1 to TRBJ1-2, with TRBD1 identical over 9 bases. The CDR3 covers 12 residues. Germline V gives CDR1 SQVTM, CDR2 ANQGSEA. J was trimmed by 5 bases and V by 5 bases; bases with no gene match: 3. CDR3 sequence reads: CSVKQGAYGYTF. For the CDR3, the DNA is TGCAGCGTTAAACAGGGGGCATATGGCTACACCTTC.

The chain combines TRBV28 with TRBJ1-5; no reliable D call. The V and J ends lost 10 bases and 7 bases respectively, with 14 bases between them. The germline CDR1 and CDR2 sequences are MDHEN and SYDVKM. The length of the CDR3 is 12 residues. The CDR3 region is CAIHAQEQPQHF. The CDR3 DNA is TGTGCCATTCATGCCCAGGAACAGCCCCAGCATTTT.

In this sample, this clone turned up many times. The chain joins TRBV4-2 to TRBJ2-7, with D unresolved. The V end was cut by 1 base, the J end by 6 bases, with 13 bases between. CDR3 length: 14 residues. Germline values: CDR1 LGHNA, CDR2 YNFKEQ. The CDR3 region is CASSQVLSSLEQYF. CDR3 DNA: TGTGCCAGCAGCCAAGTTCTATCCTCCCTCGAGCAGTACTTC.

This chain links TRBV10-2 with TRBJ2-1, with 7 bases aligning to TRBD1. Losses at the gene ends were 5 bases for V and 4 bases for J; bases not matched to a gene: 8. The CDR3 is 15 residues long. The V gene's germline CDR1 is WSHSY and CDR2 SAAADI. The CDR3 region is CASSYVTGSYNEQFF. The CDR3 coding sequence is TGCGCCAGCAGTTATGTGACAGGGTCGTACAATGAGCAGTTCTTC.

The chain has TRBV25-1 and TRBJ2-3; TRBD2 matches at 11 bases. The CDR3 has 15 residues. With V trimmed by 6 bases and J by 3 bases, 5 bases remained unmatched. The germline gives CDR1 MGHDK, CDR2 SYGVNS. CDR3 coding DNA: TGTGCCAGCAGCGGAGGGACTAGCGGAACAGATACGCAGTATTTT. Translating it yields CASSGGTSGTDTQYF.

The V call is TRBV6-5, the J call TRBJ2-5; the D gene is possibly TRBD2 (6 bases). Germline CDR1 and CDR2: MNHEY and SVGAGI. V was shortened by 5 bases and J by 1 base, with 8 bases between the two germline ends. The CDR3 spans 13 residues. The CDR3 loop is CASSRTIQETQYF. In DNA, the CDR3 is TGTGCCAGCAGTAGGACTATCCAAGAGACCCAGTACTTC.

The chain uses TRBV4-3 and TRBJ1-4, with 8 bases aligning to TRBD1. CDR1 and CDR2 (germline): LGHNA, YSLEER. V trimming: 4 bases; J trimming: 0 bases; junction bases outside the gene matches: 7. This CDR3 has 17 amino acids. CDR3 DNA sequence: TGCGCCAGCAGCCGTGCACCAGGGGGCACAACTAATGAAAAACTGTTTTTT. It encodes CASSRAPGGTTNEKLFF.

This chain connects TRBV11-2 to TRBJ2-6; D is ambiguous. The V end lost 2 bases, the J end lost 2 bases, and 4 bases lay between the germline ends. CDR1 and CDR2 from the germline V gene are SGHAT and FQNNGV. This CDR3 is built from 14 residues. CDR3 sequence (DNA): TGTGCCAGCAGCTTACAGGCTGGGGCCAACGTCCTGACTTTC. The encoded protein is CASSLQAGANVLTF.

The rearrangement joins TRBV5-1 to TRBJ2-5, with TRBD2 as a possible D gene (5 bases). The CDR3 has 14 residues. Germline lookup yields CDR1 SGHRS and CDR2 YFSETQ. Between the trimmed V and J ends, which lost 1 base and 4 bases, there was a span of 11 bases. The CDR3 nucleotides read TGCGCCAGCAGCTTGTATGCGGGCAGAGAGACCCAGTACTTC. It translates to CASSLYAGRETQYF.

The gene calls are TRBV7-3 and TRBJ2-2, with no clear D. Trimming removed 5 bases at V and 1 base at J, with 8 bases between. The CDR3 has 14 residues. The germline CDR1 and CDR2 sequences are SGHTA and FQGTGA. CDR3 DNA: TGTGCCAGCAGCCGAGGTGGGAACACCGGGGAGCTGTTTTTT. This translates into CASSRGGNTGELFF.

J is TRBJ2-7 and V is TRBV2; possibly TRBD2 for D (6 bases). The length of the CDR3 is 13 residues. V gave up 5 bases and J gave up 6 bases, with 14 bases separating them. Looked up from germline, CDR1 is SNHLY and CDR2 is FYNNEI. CDR3 bases: TGTGCCAGCAGTAGAGGACTAACCGCCGAGCAGTACTTC. It encodes CASSRGLTAEQYF. Full variable domain (remainder filled in from reference TRBV2 and TRBJ2-7): EPEVTQTPSHQVTQMGQEVILRCVPISNHLYFYWYRQILGQKVEFLVSFYNNEISEKSEIFDDQFSVERPDGSNFTLKIRSTKLEDSAMYFCASSRGLTAEQYFGPGTRLTVT.

This clone was counted a few times. This chain uses TRBV2 with TRBJ1-6; D is unclear. The CDR3 runs to 17 residues. Trimming cost V 4 bases and J 2 bases, with 15 bases left between them. In germline, CDR1 is SNHLY, CDR2 FYNNEI. The CDR3 DNA reads TGTGCCAGCAGTGCCACCTATATGAGGACCTATAATTCACCCCTCCACTTT. This sequence encodes CASSATYMRTYNSPLHF.

J is TRBJ2-5 and V is TRBV25-1, with 11 bases that match TRBD1. J was trimmed by 4 bases and V by 1 base; bases with no gene match: 2. This CDR3 spans 15 amino acids. Germline V gene lookup returns CDR1 MGHDK and CDR2 SYGVNS. CDR3 in DNA: TGTGCCAGCAGTGAATCGGACAGGGGGCCAGAGACCCAGTACTTC. This translates into CASSESDRGPETQYF. Based on the CDR3 plus reference TRBV25-1 and TRBJ2-5, the full variable domain is EADIYQTPRYLVIGTGKKITLECSQTMGHDKMYWYQQDPGMELHLIHYSYGVNSTEKGDLSSESTVSRIRTEHFPLTLESARPSHTSQYLCASSESDRGPETQYFGPGTRLLVL.

This chain joins TRBV18 and TRBJ2-3, with 8 bases fitting TRBD2. J lost 4 bases, V lost 2 bases, and 11 bases had no gene match. Germline-derived CDR1 and CDR2 are KGHSH and LQKENI. CDR3 length equals 17 residues. This CDR3 is CASSPRWNSGVADTQYF. The CDR3 DNA follows: TGTGCCAGCTCACCAAGATGGAATAGCGGGGTTGCAGATACGCAGTATTTT.

The J gene is TRBJ2-1, the V gene TRBV3-1 (or the pseudogene TRBV3-2), with TRBD1 identical over 11 bases. The CDR3 runs to 16 residues. The ends lost 2 bases at V and 8 bases at J; junction bases unmatched: 8. CDR1 and CDR2 from the germline V gene are LGHDT and YNNKEL (reference sequence). The CDR3 loop reads CASSQTGTGGIHEQFF. DNA of the CDR3: TGTGCCAGCAGCCAAACCGGGACAGGGGGTATACATGAGCAGTTCTTC.

The chain carries TRBV19 and TRBJ1-5; TRBD1 agrees at 7 bases. Unmatched junction bases numbered 3, after V lost 7 bases and J lost 3 bases. The CDR3 is made up of 13 amino acids. CDR1 LNHDA and CDR2 SQIVND come from the germline V gene (reference sequence). DNA of the CDR3: TGTGCCAGTATGGGACAGTTCAATCAGCCCCAGCATTTT. Encoded protein: CASMGQFNQPQHF. The full variable domain, with the rest looked up from reference TRBV19 and TRBJ1-5, is DGGITQSPKYLFRKEGQNVTLSCEQNLNHDAMYWYRQDPGQGLRLIYYSQIVNDFQKGDIAEGYSVSREKKESFPLTVTSAQKNPTAFYLCASMGQFNQPQHFGDGTRLSIL.

The chain combines TRBV7-3 with TRBJ2-5; the match to TRBD1 covers 7 bases. The CDR3 sequence is 14 residues long. Germline V gene lookup returns CDR1 SGHTA and CDR2 FQGTGA. The V and J ends lost 5 bases and 2 bases, in that order; junction bases with no gene match: 5. The CDR3 DNA reads as TGTGCCAGCAGCGCGGGCAGGGGGCAAGAGACCCAGTACTTC. It yields the protein CASSAGRGQETQYF.

This sequence joins TRBV27 and TRBJ2-7; 8 bases line up with TRBD2. Germline V CDR1 and CDR2: MNHEY, SMNVEV (reference sequence). After removal of 0 bases from V and 5 bases from J, the junction contained 12 bases not matched to a gene. CDR3 length equals 17 residues. The CDR3 here is CASSLSTPGHGRDEQYF. The CDR3 DNA reads TGTGCCAGCAGTTTATCTACTCCGGGACACGGGAGGGACGAGCAGTACTTC.

The chain couples TRBV5-1 to TRBJ1-1; maybe TRBD1 (6 bases). The V gene's germline CDR1 is SGHRS and CDR2 YFSETQ. This CDR3 is 14 amino acids long. Trimming left V 0 bases short and J 9 bases short, with 15 bases between. CDR3 DNA: TGCGCCAGCAGCTTGGCCCTGGACAGTCTGAAAGCTTTCTTT. It is translated as CASSLALDSLKAFF.

This clone was seen a few times. The genes are TRBV10-3 and TRBJ1-2; D is perhaps TRBD1 (5 bases). Deletions cut 3 bases from V and 4 bases from J, with 12 bases between. Germline V gives CDR1 ENHRY, CDR2 SYGVKD. This CDR3 has 14 amino acids. The CDR3 DNA reads as TGTGCCATCAGTGACTCAGGGTGGGGCTATGGCTACACCTTC. Translation: CAISDSGWGYGYTF.